Listed below are T cell receptor beta chains from one sample, sequenced in a study of shared clonotypes between healthy human individuals. Profiling relied on immunoSEQ multiplex PCR, and the TCRdb table lists in-frame clones only, not all of them. The sample has about 510,000 clones; 75% to 80% are singletons. Source material: PBMCs. These receptors were obtained from a woman between 40 and 55 years old in good health. Some clones in this sample may be carry-over from other donors' samples. Both conserved end residues are part of each CDR3. D genes are given only for firm matches. Expanded clones are given a class, and other clones once, few, many or no size at all.

j_gene,d_gene,v_gene,abundance,len,CDR3aa,CDR3nt
TRBJ2-1,NA,TRBV5-1,NA,15,CASSLGGNSYNEQFF,TGCGCCAGCAGCTTGGGGGGGAACTCCTACAATGAGCAGTTCTTC
TRBJ2-3,NA,TRBV20-1,NA,11,CSASPTDTQYF,TGCAGTGCTAGCCCCACAGATACGCAGTATTTT
TRBJ2-7,TRBD2,TRBV10-3,NA,16,CAISESSGTIIYEQYF,TGTGCCATCAGTGAGTCGAGCGGGACTATAATCTACGAGCAGTACTTC
TRBJ2-5,TRBD1,TRBV18,NA,15,CASSPPGQIKETQYF,TGTGCCAGCTCACCACCGGGACAGATAAAAGAGACCCAGTACTTC
TRBJ2-1,TRBD2,TRBV14,once,16,CASSPGLADTYNEQFF,TGTGCCAGCAGCCCGGGACTAGCGGATACCTACAATGAGCAGTTCTTC
TRBJ2-5,NA,TRBV9,NA,16,CASSERIGGRAETQYF,TGTGCCAGCAGCGAGCGGATCGGGGGGCGAGCAGAGACCCAGTACTTC
TRBJ2-5,NA,TRBV7-3,NA,15,CASSSPGTTQETQYF,TGTGCCAGCAGCTCGCCTGGGACGACCCAAGAGACCCAGTACTTC
TRBJ2-7,NA,TRBV7-2,once,14,CASSLVSGTYEQYF,TGTGCCAGCAGCTTAGTTTCCGGGACCTACGAGCAGTACTTC
TRBJ2-7,NA,TRBV30,NA,12,CAWSPRAGEQYF,TGTGCCTGGAGCCCCCGGGCGGGGGAGCAGTACTTC
TRBJ1-5,TRBD1,TRBV6-6,few,12,CASAQGQQPQHF,TGTGCCAGCGCACAGGGGCAACAGCCCCAGCATTTT
TRBJ2-7,TRBD2,TRBV7-9,once,17,CASSPTPGLSTSYEQYF,TGTGCCAGCAGTCCGACTCCGGGACTATCCACCTCCTACGAGCAGTACTTC
TRBJ2-7,NA,TRBV7-3,NA,12,CASSLGHGEQYF,TGTGCCAGCAGCTTGGGACACGGAGAGCAGTACTTC
TRBJ2-1,NA,TRBV11-3,NA,13,CASSLEGYNEQFF,TGTGCCAGCAGCTTAGAAGGCTACAATGAGCAGTTCTTC
TRBJ2-5,TRBD2,TRBV7-2,NA,15,CASSSGLAQKESQYF,TGTGCCAGCAGCTCGGGACTAGCACAGAAAGAGTCCCAGTACTTC
TRBJ2-3,TRBD2,TRBV15,NA,15,CATSTFREGPATQYF,TGTGCCACCAGCACCTTCCGGGAGGGGCCCGCTACGCAGTATTTT
TRBJ2-5,TRBD2,TRBV4-3,NA,17,CASSQEPSGSNQETQYF,TGCGCCAGCAGCCAAGAACCGAGCGGGAGTAACCAAGAGACCCAGTACTTC
TRBJ1-2,TRBD1,TRBV2,NA,13,CASSPGQGYGYTF,TGTGCCAGCAGTCCGGGACAGGGGTACGGCTACACCTTC
TRBJ2-1,TRBD2,TRBV5-1,NA,15,CASSWTSGGYNEQFF,TGCGCCAGCAGCTGGACGAGCGGGGGATACAATGAGCAGTTCTTC
TRBJ2-1,NA,TRBV6-5,NA,12,CATHGAAPPVFF,TGTGCCACACACGGGGCCGCCCCCCCCGTGTTCTTC
TRBJ2-1,NA,TRBV7-6,NA,16,CASSSLEGISYNEQFF,TGTGCCAGCAGCTCCCTGGAGGGTATCTCCTACAATGAGCAGTTCTTC
TRBJ1-1,TRBD1,TRBV5-1,NA,15,CASSFREQGVFEAFF,TGCGCCAGCAGCTTCCGGGAACAGGGGGTTTTTGAAGCTTTCTTT
TRBJ1-5,NA,TRBV6-1,NA,15,CASRRSLSDGQPQHF,TGTGCCAGCAGACGGTCGTTGTCCGACGGGCAGCCCCAGCATTTT
TRBJ1-1,TRBD1,TRBV7-8,NA,16,CASSPNQGGLDTEAFF,TGTGCCAGCAGCCCCAATCAGGGGGGGCTAGACACTGAAGCTTTCTTT
TRBJ1-4,NA,TRBV18,NA,14,CASSSGSENEKLFF,TGTGCCAGCTCCTCAGGGTCGGAAAATGAAAAACTGTTTTTT
TRBJ1-2,TRBD1,TRBV5-4,NA,14,CASSLWGGGAGYTF,TGTGCCAGCAGCCTATGGGGAGGGGGCGCTGGCTACACCTTC
TRBJ1-2,NA,TRBV7-9,NA,15,CASSYGGLNGYGYTF,TGTGCCAGCAGCTACGGGGGGCTGAACGGCTATGGCTACACCTTC
TRBJ1-2,NA,TRBV9,NA,14,CASSVARDLYGYTF,TGTGCCAGCAGCGTAGCGAGGGACCTCTATGGCTACACCTTC
TRBJ2-1,NA,TRBV9,once,17,CASSPRPGAQINNEQFF,TGTGCCAGCAGCCCCAGGCCAGGTGCCCAAATAAACAATGAGCAGTTCTTC
TRBJ1-3,NA,TRBV7-8,few,13,CASSGRTSNTIYF,TGTGCCAGCAGCGGGAGGACCTCAAACACCATATATTTT
TRBJ1-3,TRBD1,TRBV2,NA,16,CASSESRDSSGNTIYF,TGTGCCAGCAGTGAATCCCGGGACAGCTCTGGAAACACCATATATTTT
TRBJ2-7,NA,TRBV7-6,few,14,CASSHGLRSYEQYF,TGTGCCAGCAGCCACGGGTTGCGCTCCTACGAGCAGTACTTC
TRBJ2-6,TRBD1,TRBV28,many,18,CASSLRRDSSFGANVLTF,TGTGCCAGCAGTTTACGTCGGGACAGTAGTTTTGGGGCCAACGTCCTGACTTTC
TRBJ2-5,NA,TRBV5-4,NA,14,CASSYDSSGETQYF,TGTGCCAGCAGCTACGACAGTTCGGGAGAGACCCAGTACTTC
TRBJ2-7,NA,TRBV5-1,NA,15,CASSFGTVDSYEQYF,TGCGCCAGCAGCTTTGGGACCGTCGACTCCTACGAGCAGTACTTC
TRBJ2-7,NA,TRBV11-2,NA,15,CASSLRDGLTYEQYF,TGTGCCAGCAGCTTAAGGGACGGACTAACCTACGAGCAGTACTTC
TRBJ1-4,NA,TRBV27,NA,16,CASSFSYAATNEKLFF,TGTGCCAGCAGTTTCTCGTACGCAGCAACTAATGAAAAACTGTTTTTT
TRBJ1-2,NA,TRBV19,NA,15,CASSPPGTYRDGYTF,TGTGCCAGTAGTCCCCCAGGGACCTATAGGGATGGCTACACCTTC
TRBJ2-6,NA,TRBV5-4,NA,16,CASSPGGFTGANVLTF,TGTGCCAGCAGCCCTGGGGGGTTCACCGGGGCCAACGTCCTGACTTTC
TRBJ1-1,NA,TRBV30,NA,12,CAWRGGYPRAFF,TGTGCCTGGAGAGGGGGATATCCTCGAGCTTTCTTT
TRBJ2-2,TRBD2,TRBV9,NA,16,CASSSGTSGSTGELFF,TGTGCCAGCAGCTCCGGGACTAGCGGGAGCACCGGGGAGCTGTTTTTT
TRBJ2-7,NA,TRBV9,NA,13,CASSVGTDGEQYF,TGTGCCAGCAGCGTCGGGACCGATGGCGAGCAGTACTTC
TRBJ2-1,TRBD2,TRBV7-3,NA,17,CASSLLPASGSLVEQFF,TGTGCCAGCAGCTTACTCCCAGCTAGCGGGAGTCTCGTTGAGCAGTTCTTC
TRBJ1-4,NA,TRBV4-2,NA,16,CASSLGVGGTNEKLFF,TGTGCCAGCAGCTTAGGGGTAGGGGGAACTAATGAAAAACTGTTTTTT
TRBJ2-1,NA,TRBV7-2,NA,14,CASSVRTYYNEQFF,TGTGCCAGCAGCGTGAGGACGTACTACAATGAGCAGTTCTTC
TRBJ1-1,TRBD1,TRBV7-2,few,13,CASSLRQGIEAFF,TGTGCCAGCAGCTTGAGACAGGGGATTGAAGCTTTCTTT
TRBJ1-5,TRBD1,TRBV6-5,NA,13,CASSLQGGAPQHF,TGTGCCAGCAGTTTACAGGGGGGCGCCCCCCAGCATTTT
TRBJ1-4,NA,TRBV5-4,NA,13,CASSLGQDEKLFF,TGTGCCAGCAGCTTGGGGCAGGATGAAAAACTGTTTTTT
TRBJ1-5,NA,TRBV19,NA,14,CASSDQGSNQPQHF,TGTGCCAGTAGTGATCAGGGTAGCAATCAGCCCCAGCATTTT
TRBJ2-7,NA,TRBV5-1,NA,14,CASSLDPRSYEQYF,TGCGCCAGCAGCTTGGACCCTCGCTCCTACGAGCAGTACTTC
TRBJ2-1,NA,TRBV5-6,once,16,CASSLIGAGPYNEQFF,TGTGCCAGCAGCTTGATCGGTGCGGGGCCCTACAATGAGCAGTTCTTC
TRBJ2-7,NA,TRBV6-1,NA,14,CASSESNTLDEQYF,TGTGCCAGCAGTGAAAGCAACACCCTCGACGAGCAGTACTTC
TRBJ2-3,NA,TRBV4-2,few,17,CASSQDRPGGRSGTQYF,TGTGCCAGCAGCCAAGATAGGCCGGGCGGGCGGTCTGGTACGCAGTATTTT
TRBJ2-5,NA,TRBV19,NA,13,CASSIVGAETQYF,TGTGCCAGTAGTATAGTTGGGGCGGAGACCCAGTACTTC